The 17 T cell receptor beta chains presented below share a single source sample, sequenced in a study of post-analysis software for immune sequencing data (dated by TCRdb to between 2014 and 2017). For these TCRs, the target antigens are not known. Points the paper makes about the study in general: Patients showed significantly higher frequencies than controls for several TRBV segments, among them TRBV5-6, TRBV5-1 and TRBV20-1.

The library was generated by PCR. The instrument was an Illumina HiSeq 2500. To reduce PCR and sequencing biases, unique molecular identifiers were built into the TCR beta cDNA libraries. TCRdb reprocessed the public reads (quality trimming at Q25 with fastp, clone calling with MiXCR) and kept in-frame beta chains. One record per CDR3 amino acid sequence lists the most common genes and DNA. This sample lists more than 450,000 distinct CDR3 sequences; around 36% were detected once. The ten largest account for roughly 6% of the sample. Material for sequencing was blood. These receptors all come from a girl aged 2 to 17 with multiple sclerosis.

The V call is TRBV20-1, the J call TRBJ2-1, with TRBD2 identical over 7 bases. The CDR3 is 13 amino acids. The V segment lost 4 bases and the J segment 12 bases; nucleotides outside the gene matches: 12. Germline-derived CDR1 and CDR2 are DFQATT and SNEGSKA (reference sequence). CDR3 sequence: CSANGRGGVWQFF. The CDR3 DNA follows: TGCAGTGCTAACGGCCGCGGGGGAGTGTGGCAGTTCTTC.

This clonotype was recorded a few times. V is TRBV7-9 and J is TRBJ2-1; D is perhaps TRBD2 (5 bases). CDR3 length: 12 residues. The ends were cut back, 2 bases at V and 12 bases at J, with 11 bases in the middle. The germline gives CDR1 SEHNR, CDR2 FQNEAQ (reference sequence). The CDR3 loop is CASSLRGLGQFF. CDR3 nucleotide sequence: TGTGCCAGCAGCTTACGCGGACTGGGGCAGTTCTTC.

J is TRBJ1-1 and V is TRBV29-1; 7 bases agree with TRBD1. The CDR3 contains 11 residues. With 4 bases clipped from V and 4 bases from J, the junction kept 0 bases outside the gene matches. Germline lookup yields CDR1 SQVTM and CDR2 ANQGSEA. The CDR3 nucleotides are TGCAGCGTTGGACAGGGCACTGAAGCTTTCTTT. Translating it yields CSVGQGTEAFF.

CDR3 bases: TGCAGTGCTAGAGGCAGAGCTGGGGCGTATGGCTACACCTTC. It translates to CSARGRAGAYGYTF. V and J are TRBV20-1 and TRBJ1-2; TRBD1 might be the D (5 bases). Germline CDR1 and CDR2: DFQATT and SNEGSKA (reference sequence). The V gene lost 1 base and the J gene lost 5 bases, with 14 bases spanning the gap. There are 14 residues in the CDR3.

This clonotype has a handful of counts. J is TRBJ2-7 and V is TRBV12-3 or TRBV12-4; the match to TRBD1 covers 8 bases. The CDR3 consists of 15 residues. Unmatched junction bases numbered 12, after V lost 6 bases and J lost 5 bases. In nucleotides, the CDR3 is TGTGCCAGCAGCTCCCCGGGACAGGAGATCCACGAGCAGTACTTC. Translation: CASSSPGQEIHEQYF.

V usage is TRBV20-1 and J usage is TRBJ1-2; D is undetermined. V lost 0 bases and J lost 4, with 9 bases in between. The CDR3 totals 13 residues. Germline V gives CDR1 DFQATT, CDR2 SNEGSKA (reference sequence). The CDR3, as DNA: TGCAGTGCTAGAGAAGGGTTGGGCTATGGCTACACCTTC. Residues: CSAREGLGYGYTF.

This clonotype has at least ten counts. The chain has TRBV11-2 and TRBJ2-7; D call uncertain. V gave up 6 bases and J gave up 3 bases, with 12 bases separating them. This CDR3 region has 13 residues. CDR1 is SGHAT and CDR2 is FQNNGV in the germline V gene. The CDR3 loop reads CASRPRQGYEQYF. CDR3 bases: TGTGCCAGCAGACCCCGACAAGGCTACGAGCAGTACTTC.

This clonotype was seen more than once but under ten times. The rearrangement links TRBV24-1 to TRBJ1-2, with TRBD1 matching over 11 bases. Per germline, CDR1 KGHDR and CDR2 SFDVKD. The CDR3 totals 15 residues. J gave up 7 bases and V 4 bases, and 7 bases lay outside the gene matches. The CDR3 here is CATSEPGQGVAGYTF. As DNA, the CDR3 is TGTGCCACCAGTGAACCGGGACAGGGGGTGGCTGGCTACACCTTC.

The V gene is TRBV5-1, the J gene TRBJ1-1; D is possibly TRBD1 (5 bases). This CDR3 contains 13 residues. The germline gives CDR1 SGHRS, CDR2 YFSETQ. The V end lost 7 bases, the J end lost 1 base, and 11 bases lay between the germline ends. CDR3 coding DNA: TGCGCCAGCGGTGGACACTCGAACACTGAAGCTTTCTTT. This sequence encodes CASGGHSNTEAFF. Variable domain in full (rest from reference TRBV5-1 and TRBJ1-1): KAGVTQTPRYLIKTRGQQVTLSCSPISGHRSVSWYQQTPGQGLQFLFEYFSETQRNKGNFPGRFSGRQFSNSRSEMNVSTLELGDSALYLCASGGHSNTEAFFGQGTRLTVV.

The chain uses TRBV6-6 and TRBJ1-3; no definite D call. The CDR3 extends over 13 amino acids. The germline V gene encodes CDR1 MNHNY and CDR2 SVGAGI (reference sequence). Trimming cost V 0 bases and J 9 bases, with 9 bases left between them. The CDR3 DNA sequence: TGTGCCAGCAGTTACTCCCACTTCGGCACCATATATTTT. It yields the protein CASSYSHFGTIYF.

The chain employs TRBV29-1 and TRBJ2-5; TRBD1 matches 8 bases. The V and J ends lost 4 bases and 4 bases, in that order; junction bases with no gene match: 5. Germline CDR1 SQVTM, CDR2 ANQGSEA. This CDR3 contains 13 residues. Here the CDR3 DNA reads TGCAGCGTTGGCCGTACAGGGGGAGAGACCCAGTACTTC. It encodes CSVGRTGGETQYF.

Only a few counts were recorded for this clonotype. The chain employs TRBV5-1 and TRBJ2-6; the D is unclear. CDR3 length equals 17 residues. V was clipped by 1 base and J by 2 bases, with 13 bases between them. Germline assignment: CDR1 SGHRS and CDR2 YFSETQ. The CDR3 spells CASSLSLRSAGANVLTF. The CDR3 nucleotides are TGCGCCAGCAGCTTGAGTTTACGGAGCGCTGGGGCCAACGTCCTGACTTTC.

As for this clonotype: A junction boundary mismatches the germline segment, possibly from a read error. The CDR3, as DNA: TGTGCTAGCAGCCCCACCACGACAGGGTCAGATACGCAGTTCTTC. It specifies CASSPTTTGSDTQFF. The chain couples TRBV7-7 to TRBJ2-1, with 7 bases aligning to TRBD1. Germline V CDR1 and CDR2: SSHAT, FNYEAQ (reference sequence). CDR3 length equals 15 residues.

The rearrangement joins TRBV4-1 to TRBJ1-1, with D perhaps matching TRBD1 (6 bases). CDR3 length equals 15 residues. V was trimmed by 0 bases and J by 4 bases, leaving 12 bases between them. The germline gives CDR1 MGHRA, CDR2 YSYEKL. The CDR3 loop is CASSQDGRGGTEAFF. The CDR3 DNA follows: TGCGCCAGCAGCCAAGACGGTAGGGGGGGCACTGAAGCTTTCTTT.

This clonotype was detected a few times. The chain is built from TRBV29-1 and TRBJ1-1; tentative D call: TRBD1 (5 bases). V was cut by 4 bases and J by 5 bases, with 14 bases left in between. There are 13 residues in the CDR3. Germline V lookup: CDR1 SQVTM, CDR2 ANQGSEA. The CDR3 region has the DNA TGCAGCGTTGGGGCGACAGCCGGTACTGAAGCTTTCTTT. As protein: CSVGATAGTEAFF.

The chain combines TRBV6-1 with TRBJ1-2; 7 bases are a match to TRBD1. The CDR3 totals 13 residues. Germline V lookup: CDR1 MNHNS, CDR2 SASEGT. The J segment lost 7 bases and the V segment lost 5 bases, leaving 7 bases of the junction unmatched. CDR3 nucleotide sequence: TGTGCCAGCAGTACACAGGGGTCGACTGGCTACACCTTC. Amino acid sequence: CASSTQGSTGYTF.

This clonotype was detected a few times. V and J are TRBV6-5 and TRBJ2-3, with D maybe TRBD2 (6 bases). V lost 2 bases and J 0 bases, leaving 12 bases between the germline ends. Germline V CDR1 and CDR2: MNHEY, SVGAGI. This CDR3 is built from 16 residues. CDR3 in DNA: TGTGCCAGCAGTTACCCCCGGGGGAAAAGCACAGATACGCAGTATTTT. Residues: CASSYPRGKSTDTQYF.